Shown below are 27 T cell receptor beta chains from a single sample sequenced in a study of T cell responses to AZD1222 COVID-19 vaccine. The repertoire was sequenced with immunoSEQ multiplex PCR; TCRdb's copy has only in-frame clones and lacks some. The data contain around 150,000 clones, roughly 85% of them singletons. Material: peripheral blood, obtained 28 days after the second dose of the MenACWY control vaccine. These receptors were obtained from an adult who received the MenACWY meningococcal vaccine as a control.

The chain carries TRBV5-1 and TRBJ1-2, with 9 bases aligning to TRBD1. With 3 bases clipped from V and 8 bases from J, the junction kept 11 bases outside the gene matches. The CDR3 is made up of 15 amino acids. Germline CDR1 reads SGHRS; CDR2 reads YFSETQ. CDR3 bases: TGCGCCAGCAGCTCGAATAACAGGGGGCTCTGGGGCTACACCTTC. Its translation is CASSSNNRGLWGYTF.

The chain combines TRBV2 with TRBJ2-5; 12 positions agree with TRBD2. V lost 6 bases and J lost 5; bases outside the gene matches: 13. Germline V gene data show CDR1 as SNHLY and CDR2 as FYNNEI. The CDR3 contains 17 residues. The CDR3 spells CASSLRTSGIGEETQYF. In DNA form, the CDR3 reads TGTGCCAGCAGCCTCCGGACTAGCGGGATCGGTGAGGAGACCCAGTACTTC.

This chain links TRBV9 with TRBJ1-3; D not resolved. The V end lost 3 bases, the J end lost 0 bases, and 10 bases lay between the germline ends. Per the germline V gene, CDR1 is SGDLS and CDR2 is YYNGEE. The CDR3 loop spans 15 amino acids. The CDR3 loop is CASSDRPISGNTIYF. CDR3 DNA sequence: TGTGCCAGCAGCGACAGACCGATCTCTGGAAACACCATATATTTT.

The chain couples TRBV25-1 to TRBJ1-3, with D uncertain. The germline gives CDR1 MGHDK, CDR2 SYGVNS. The CDR3 consists of 10 residues. V was cut by 7 bases and J by 10 bases, with 8 bases left in between. CDR3 sequence reads: CASTPPTIYF. In DNA form, the CDR3 reads TGTGCCAGCACCCCCCCTACCATATATTTT.

This chain connects TRBV19 to TRBJ1-2; D remains unclear. CDR1 and CDR2 from the germline V gene are LNHDA and SQIVND (reference sequence). Trimming cost V 5 bases and J 2 bases, with 12 bases left between them. CDR3 length: 14 residues. The CDR3 is CASSEENLNYGYTF. The CDR3 bases are TGTGCCAGTAGTGAGGAGAACCTGAACTATGGCTACACCTTC.

This sequence joins TRBV11-2 and TRBJ1-1; 7 nucleotides align to TRBD1. The V gene end was trimmed by 3 bases and the J gene end by 7 bases; junction bases not matched to a gene: 2. CDR1 SGHAT and CDR2 FQNNGV come from the germline V gene. This CDR3 has 12 amino acids. The DNA of the CDR3 is TGTGCCAGCAGCTTCGACAGGGTTGAAGCTTTCTTT. Its translation: CASSFDRVEAFF.

The chain combines TRBV6-5 with TRBJ1-1; D is undetermined. V was pared by 5 bases and J by 1 base, with 11 bases between. The CDR3 covers 14 residues. The germline CDR1 and CDR2 sequences are MNHEY and SVGAGI. The CDR3 DNA reads TGTGCCAGCAGTCGCGGACGGGGGAACACTGAAGCTTTCTTT. Encoded protein: CASSRGRGNTEAFF.

The chain combines TRBV30 with TRBJ2-4; 9 positions match TRBD2. Unmatched junction bases numbered 11, after V lost 5 bases and J lost 6 bases. Looked up from germline, CDR1 is GTSNPN and CDR2 is SVGIG (reference sequence). The CDR3 is 15 amino acids. In DNA, the CDR3 is TGTGCCTGGGGATTTCTAGCGGGAACTGTAAACATTCAGTACTTC. This encodes CAWGFLAGTVNIQYF.

This chain joins TRBV7-9 and TRBJ1-2, with D possibly TRBD1 on 5 matching bases. CDR1 and CDR2 (germline): SEHNR, FQNEAQ (reference sequence). The V end lost 4 bases, the J end lost 6 bases, and 15 bases lay between the germline ends. CDR3 size: 14 residues. In nucleotides, the CDR3 is TGTGCCAGCAGCTCATTAGCCCCGACAGATGGCTACACCTTC. It codes for CASSSLAPTDGYTF.

The V gene is TRBV15, the J gene TRBJ2-6, with D hard to call. The germline CDR1 and CDR2 sequences are LNHNV and YYDKDF (reference sequence). Trimming removed 0 bases at V and 2 bases at J, with 2 bases between. The CDR3 has 14 residues. CDR3 coding DNA: TGTGCCACCAGCAGAGAGGCTGGGGCCAACGTCCTGACTTTC. The encoded protein is CATSREAGANVLTF.

In this sample, this clone turned up a few times. The J gene is TRBJ1-6, the V gene TRBV3-1 (or the pseudogene TRBV3-2); D perhaps matches TRBD1 (5 bases). The length of the CDR3 is 12 residues. Trimming removed 8 bases at V and 14 bases at J, with 16 bases between. Per the germline V gene, CDR1 is LGHDT and CDR2 is YNNKEL (reference sequence). This CDR3 reads CASGALRGTLHF. The CDR3 DNA is TGTGCCAGCGGGGCGCTTCGAGGGACCCTCCACTTT.

The chain recombines TRBV10-3 with TRBJ1-1; 8 bases match TRBD1. V dropped 10 bases and J dropped 5; count of bases not matched to a gene: 9. Germline V CDR1 and CDR2: ENHRY, SYGVKD. The CDR3 has 13 amino acids. This CDR3 reads CATGQGIETEAFF. The CDR3, as DNA: TGTGCCACCGGACAGGGAATTGAGACTGAAGCTTTCTTT.

CDR3 amino acids: CASSSRRGGVEENEQFF. CDR3 coding DNA: TGTGCCAGCAGCTCACGGCGTGGGGGGGTCGAAGAGAATGAGCAGTTCTTC. The chain joins TRBV7-2 to TRBJ2-1; 7 positions agree with TRBD2. Germline CDR1 is SGHTA and CDR2 is FQGNSA. V dropped 4 bases and J dropped 7; count of bases not matched to a gene: 16. This CDR3 region has 17 residues.

This chain connects TRBV4-2 to TRBJ1-1; a weak D match, TRBD1 (5 bases). The germline gives CDR1 LGHNA, CDR2 YNFKEQ. V was shortened by 3 bases and J by 0 bases, with 14 bases between the two germline ends. The CDR3 spans 16 residues. The CDR3 reads CASSQGGMSMNTEAFF. CDR3 in DNA: TGTGCCAGCAGCCAGGGGGGGATGAGTATGAACACTGAAGCTTTCTTT.

The rearrangement uses TRBV14 and TRBJ1-3; no definite D call. Per the germline V gene, CDR1 is SGHDN and CDR2 is FVKESK. V was shortened by 4 bases and J by 4 bases, with 11 bases between the two germline ends. The CDR3 extends over 14 amino acids. The CDR3 region is CASSPSKSGNTIYF. The CDR3 DNA sequence: TGTGCCAGCAGCCCTTCTAAAAGCGGAAACACCATATATTTT.

V gene TRBV9 combines with J gene TRBJ1-4; no clear D gene. Germline V lookup: CDR1 SGDLS, CDR2 YYNGEE. The CDR3 is 14 residues long. Trimming removed 0 bases from V and 3 bases from J, with 6 bases in between. The CDR3 here is CASSVVGANEKLFF. DNA for the CDR3: TGTGCCAGCAGCGTAGTTGGAGCTAATGAAAAACTGTTTTTT.

The CDR3: CASSYIYGGNYEQYF. For the CDR3, the DNA is TGTGCCAGCAGCTACATTTATGGGGGCAACTACGAGCAGTACTTC. The chain joins TRBV7-2 to TRBJ2-7, with D perhaps TRBD1 (6 bases). The CDR3 runs 15 residues. V gave up 4 bases and J gave up 3 bases, with 16 bases separating them. Germline lookup yields CDR1 SGHTA and CDR2 FQGNSA.

The J gene is TRBJ2-1, the V gene TRBV7-2; D possibly matches TRBD1 or TRBD2 (5 bases each). The CDR3 is 13 amino acids. Germline V gene data show CDR1 as SGHTA and CDR2 as FQGNSA. Deletions cut 7 bases from V and 13 bases from J, with 20 bases between. The chain's CDR3 is CASMLGTGRPQFF. CDR3 bases: TGTGCCAGCATGCTGGGGACGGGACGGCCTCAGTTCTTC.

This clone showed up just once. The genes are TRBV5-1 and TRBJ1-1; D not resolved. Germline CDR1 reads SGHRS; CDR2 reads YFSETQ. V was cut by 0 bases and J by 0 bases, with 12 bases left in between. The CDR3 has 16 residues. Here the CDR3 DNA reads TGCGCCAGCAGCTTGGAATTTCGCGATTTGAACACTGAAGCTTTCTTT. Its protein is CASSLEFRDLNTEAFF.

The CDR3 sequence: CASSQGTGASEAFF. The CDR3 coding sequence is TGCGCCAGCAGCCAAGGTACAGGGGCTAGTGAAGCTTTCTTT. V is TRBV4-1 and J is TRBJ1-1, with 7 nucleotides matching TRBD1. Germline CDR1 is MGHRA and CDR2 is YSYEKL. The V and J ends lost 1 base and 7 bases, in that order; junction bases with no gene match: 6. This CDR3 is built from 14 residues.

V gene TRBV7-8 combines with J gene TRBJ1-2, with 11 bases lining up with TRBD1. The CDR3 contains 15 residues. V was pared by 5 bases and J by 6 bases, with 8 bases of the junction left unmatched. Per the germline V gene, CDR1 is SGHVS and CDR2 is FQNEAQ. The CDR3 DNA follows: TGTGCCAGCAGCGGGCGGACAGGGGGCCAGAATGGCTACACCTTC. The encoded protein is CASSGRTGGQNGYTF.

This clone was seen once. V usage is TRBV15 and J usage is TRBJ1-2; possibly TRBD1 for D (6 bases). The V gene's germline CDR1 is LNHNV and CDR2 YYDKDF (reference sequence). Trimming shortened V by 8 bases and J by 3 bases, and 7 bases separated the two germline ends. The CDR3 length is 11 residues. CDR3 nucleotide sequence: TGTGCCACCGGGGGCCACTATGGCTACACCTTC. Its protein is CATGGHYGYTF.

This chain joins TRBV19 and TRBJ2-1; D is undetermined. This CDR3 region has 11 residues. In germline, CDR1 is LNHDA, CDR2 SQIVND (reference sequence). The V and J ends lost 5 bases and 13 bases respectively, with 12 bases between them. CDR3 in amino acids: CASSSQELQFF. In DNA form, the CDR3 reads TGTGCCAGTAGTTCCCAGGAGCTCCAGTTCTTC.

The chain joins TRBV15 to TRBJ1-2; 7 bases align to TRBD1. The germline V gene encodes CDR1 LNHNV and CDR2 YYDKDF (reference sequence). The CDR3 loop spans 16 amino acids. V trimming: 0 bases; J trimming: 6 bases; junction bases outside the gene matches: 10. The CDR3, as DNA: TGTGCCACCAGCAGAGATCGAGGGGGCGCCTTACATGGCTACACCTTC. As protein: CATSRDRGGALHGYTF.

This chain uses TRBV14 with TRBJ2-5; D not certain. V lost 4 bases and J 4 bases, leaving 16 bases between the germline ends. Germline assignment: CDR1 SGHDN and CDR2 FVKESK. The CDR3 totals 15 residues. The DNA for the CDR3 is TGTGCCAGCAGCCTAACACTGGACCGACGAGAGACCCAGTACTTC. Amino acids: CASSLTLDRRETQYF.

The chain combines TRBV9 with TRBJ2-7; 8 nucleotides align to TRBD2. The CDR3 is 15 amino acids. V dropped 4 bases and J dropped 3; count of bases not matched to a gene: 9. The germline CDR1 and CDR2 sequences are SGDLS and YYNGEE. The CDR3 nucleotides read TGTGCCAGCAGCCCTGAACGGGGGGGATTCTACGAGCAGTACTTC. Translation gives CASSPERGGFYEQYF. Filled out from reference TRBV9 and TRBJ2-7, the complete variable domain reads DSGVTQTPKHLITATGQRVTLRCSPRSGDLSVYWYQQSLDQGLQFLIQYYNGEERAKGNILERFSAQQFPDLHSELNLSSLELGDSALYFCASSPERGGFYEQYFGPGTRLTVT.

The chain carries TRBV6-5 and TRBJ2-2; D call uncertain. CDR3 size: 12 residues. CDR1 MNHEY and CDR2 SVGAGI come from the germline V gene. Trimming stripped 7 bases from V and 5 bases from J, with 8 bases between. The CDR3 region is CASKSLTGELFF. The DNA of the CDR3 is TGTGCCAGCAAAAGTTTGACCGGGGAGCTGTTTTTT.